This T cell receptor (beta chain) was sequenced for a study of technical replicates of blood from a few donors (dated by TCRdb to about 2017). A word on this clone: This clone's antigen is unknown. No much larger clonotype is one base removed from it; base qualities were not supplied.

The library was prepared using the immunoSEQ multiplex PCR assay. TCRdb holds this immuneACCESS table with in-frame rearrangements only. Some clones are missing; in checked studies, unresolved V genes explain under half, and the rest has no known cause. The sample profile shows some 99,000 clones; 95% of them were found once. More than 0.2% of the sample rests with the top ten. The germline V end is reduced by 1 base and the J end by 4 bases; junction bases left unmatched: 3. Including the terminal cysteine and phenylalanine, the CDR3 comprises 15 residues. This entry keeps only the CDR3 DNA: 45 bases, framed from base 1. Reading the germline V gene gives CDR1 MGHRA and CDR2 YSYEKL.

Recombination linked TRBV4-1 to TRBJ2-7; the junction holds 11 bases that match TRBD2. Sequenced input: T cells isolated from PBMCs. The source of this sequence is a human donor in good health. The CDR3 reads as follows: CASSQVTSGGYEQYF. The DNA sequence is TGCGCCAGCAGCCAAGTCACTAGCGGGGGATACGAGCAGTACTTC.